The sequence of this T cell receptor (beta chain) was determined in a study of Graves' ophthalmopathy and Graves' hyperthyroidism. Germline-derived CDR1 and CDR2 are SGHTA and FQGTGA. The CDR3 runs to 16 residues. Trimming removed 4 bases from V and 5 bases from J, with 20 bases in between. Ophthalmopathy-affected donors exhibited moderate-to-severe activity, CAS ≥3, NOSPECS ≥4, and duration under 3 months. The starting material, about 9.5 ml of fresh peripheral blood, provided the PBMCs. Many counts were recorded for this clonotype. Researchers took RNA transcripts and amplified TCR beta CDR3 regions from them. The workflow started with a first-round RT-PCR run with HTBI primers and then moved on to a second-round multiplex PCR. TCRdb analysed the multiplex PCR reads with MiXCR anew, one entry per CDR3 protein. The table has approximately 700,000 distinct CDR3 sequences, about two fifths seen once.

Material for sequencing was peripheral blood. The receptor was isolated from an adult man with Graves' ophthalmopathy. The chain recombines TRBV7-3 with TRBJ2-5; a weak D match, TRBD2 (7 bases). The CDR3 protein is CASSYEGGRSEETQYF. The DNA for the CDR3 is TGTGCCAGCAGCTACGAGGGGGGGCGGAGTGAGGAGACCCAGTACTTC.